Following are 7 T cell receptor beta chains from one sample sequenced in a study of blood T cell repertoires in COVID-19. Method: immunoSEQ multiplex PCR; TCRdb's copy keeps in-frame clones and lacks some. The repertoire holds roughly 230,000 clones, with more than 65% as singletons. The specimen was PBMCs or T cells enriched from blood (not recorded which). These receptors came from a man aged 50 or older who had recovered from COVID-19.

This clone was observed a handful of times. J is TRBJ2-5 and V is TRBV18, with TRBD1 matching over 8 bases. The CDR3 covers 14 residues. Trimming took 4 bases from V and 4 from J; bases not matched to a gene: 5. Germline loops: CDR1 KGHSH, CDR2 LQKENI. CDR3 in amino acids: CASSRQGLRETQYF. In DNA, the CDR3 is TGTGCCAGCTCACGACAGGGGTTAAGAGAGACCCAGTACTTC.

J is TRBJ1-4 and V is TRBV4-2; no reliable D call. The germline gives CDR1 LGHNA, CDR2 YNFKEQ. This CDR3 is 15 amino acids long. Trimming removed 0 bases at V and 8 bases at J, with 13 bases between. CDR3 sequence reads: CASSQDDRSREKLFF. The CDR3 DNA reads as TGTGCCAGCAGCCAAGATGATCGGAGCCGCGAAAAACTGTTTTTT.

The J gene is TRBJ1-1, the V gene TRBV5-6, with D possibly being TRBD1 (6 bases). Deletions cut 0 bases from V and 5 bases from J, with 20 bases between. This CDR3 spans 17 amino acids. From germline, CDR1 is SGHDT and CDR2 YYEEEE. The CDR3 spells CASSLAGQGPLGTEAFF. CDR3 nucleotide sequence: TGTGCCAGCAGCTTGGCGGGGCAGGGGCCTCTAGGAACTGAAGCTTTCTTT.

The CDR3 spells CASSDPRGTYEQYF. The CDR3 nucleotides are TGTGCCAGCAGTGACCCACGGGGGACCTACGAGCAGTACTTC. This rearrangement joins TRBV6-2 or TRBV6-3 to TRBJ2-7, with D tentatively TRBD2 (6 bases). V was shortened by 5 bases and J by 2 bases, with 13 bases between the two germline ends. CDR3 length: 14 residues. From germline, CDR1 is MNHEY and CDR2 SVGEGT.

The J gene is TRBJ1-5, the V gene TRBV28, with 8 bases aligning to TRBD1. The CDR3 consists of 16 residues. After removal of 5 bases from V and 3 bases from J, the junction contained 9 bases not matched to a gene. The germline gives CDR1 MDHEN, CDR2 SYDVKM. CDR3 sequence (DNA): TGTGCCAGCAGTCGCCTCAGGGGGCCTTCCAATCAGCCCCAGCATTTT. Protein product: CASSRLRGPSNQPQHF. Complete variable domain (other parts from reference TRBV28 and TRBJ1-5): DVKVTQSSRYLVKRTGEKVFLECVQDMDHENMFWYRQDPGLGLRLIYFSYDVKMKEKGDIPEGYSVSREKKERFSLILESASTNQTSMYLCASSRLRGPSNQPQHFGDGTRLSIL.

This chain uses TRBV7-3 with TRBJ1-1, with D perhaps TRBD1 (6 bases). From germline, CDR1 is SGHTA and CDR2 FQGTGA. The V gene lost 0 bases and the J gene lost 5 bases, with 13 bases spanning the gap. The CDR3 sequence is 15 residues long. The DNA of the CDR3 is TGTGCCAGCAGCTTAACGTCAGGGGTCCGGACTGAAGCTTTCTTT. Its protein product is CASSLTSGVRTEAFF.

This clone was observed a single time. CDR3 DNA: TGTGCCATCCGACAGGGACTGGTTCAGCCCCAGCATTTT. This sequence encodes CAIRQGLVQPQHF. The genes are TRBV28 and TRBJ1-5; TRBD1 agrees at 7 bases. V gave up 10 bases and J gave up 6 bases; unmatched junction bases: 9. This CDR3 is built from 13 residues. Germline CDR1 reads MDHEN; CDR2 reads SYDVKM.